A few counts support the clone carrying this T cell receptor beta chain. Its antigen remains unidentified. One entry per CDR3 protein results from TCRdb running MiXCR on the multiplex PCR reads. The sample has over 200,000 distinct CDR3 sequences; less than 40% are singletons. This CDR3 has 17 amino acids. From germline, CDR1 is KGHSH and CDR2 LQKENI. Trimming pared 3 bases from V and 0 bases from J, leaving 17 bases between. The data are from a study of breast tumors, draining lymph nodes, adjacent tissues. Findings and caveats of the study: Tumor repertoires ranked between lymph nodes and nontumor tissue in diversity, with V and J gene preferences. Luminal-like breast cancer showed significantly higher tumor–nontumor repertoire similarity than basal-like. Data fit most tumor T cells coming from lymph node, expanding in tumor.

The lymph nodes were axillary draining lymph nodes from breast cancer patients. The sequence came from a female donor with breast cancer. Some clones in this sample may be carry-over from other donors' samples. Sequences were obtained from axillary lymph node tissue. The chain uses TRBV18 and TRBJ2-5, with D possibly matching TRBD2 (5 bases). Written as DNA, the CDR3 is TGTGCCAGCTCACCTCGGACTCCACAAAAGTACCAAGAGACCCAGTACTTC. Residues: CASSPRTPQKYQETQYF.